Presented here are 20 T cell receptor beta chains from one specimen sequenced in a study of cytomegalovirus exposure and HLA in healthy donors. In the PCR, 60 Vbeta and 13 Jbeta primers were used. Sequencing was performed with immunoSEQ multiplex PCR; in TCRdb, only in-frame clones are kept and a portion is missing. This table has about 100,000 clones, around 80% appearing once. The material sequenced was PBMCs. The receptors originated from a male donor in good health and CMV-seropositive.

This clone was seen a handful of times. The chain carries TRBV9 and TRBJ2-1; a possible D gene is TRBD2 (7 bases). CDR1 SGDLS and CDR2 YYNGEE come from the germline V gene. Trimming took 6 bases from V and 5 from J, leaving 18 bases between them. CDR3 length equals 15 residues. The CDR3 reads CASTLDGGANNEQFF. CDR3 coding DNA: TGTGCCAGCACCCTAGATGGGGGGGCAAACAATGAGCAGTTCTTC.

The chain links TRBV5-1 to TRBJ2-7, with D maybe TRBD1 (6 bases). From germline, CDR1 is SGHRS and CDR2 YFSETQ. Trimming cost V 4 bases and J 2 bases, with 16 bases left between them. This CDR3 has 15 amino acids. The chain's CDR3 is CASSRDRSRTYEQYF. In DNA, the CDR3 is TGCGCCAGCAGCCGTGACAGGAGCCGCACCTACGAGCAGTACTTC.

The chain has TRBV6-5 and TRBJ1-5; 9 bases align to TRBD1. The V gene end was trimmed by 2 bases and the J gene end by 7 bases; junction bases not matched to a gene: 6. CDR3 length: 15 amino acids. CDR1 and CDR2 (germline): MNHEY, SVGAGI. As DNA, the CDR3 is TGTGCCAGCAGTTACATCCGGGACAGGGACCAGCCCCAGCATTTT. It encodes CASSYIRDRDQPQHF.

J is TRBJ2-1 and V is TRBV28; 10 positions agree with TRBD2. This CDR3 contains 17 residues. Germline V gene lookup returns CDR1 MDHEN and CDR2 SYDVKM. With V trimmed by 2 bases and J by 3 bases, 7 bases remained unmatched. The CDR3 DNA reads TGTGCCAGCAGTTTAGCCAGCGGGGGGGCCCGCTACAATGAGCAGTTCTTC. This sequence encodes CASSLASGGARYNEQFF.

The rearrangement uses TRBV5-4 and TRBJ2-7; TRBD2 is a possible D gene (5 bases). The CDR3 is 15 residues long. Germline V gene lookup returns CDR1 SGHNT and CDR2 YYREEE (reference sequence). Trimming pared 4 bases from V and 2 bases from J, leaving 16 bases between. CDR3 in DNA: TGTGCCAGCAGCAGACGGTCCCTCGGGGCCTACGAGCAGTACTTC. Amino acid sequence: CASSRRSLGAYEQYF.

This chain uses TRBV2 with TRBJ2-2; TRBD2 agrees at 7 bases. Germline CDR1 and CDR2: SNHLY and FYNNEI. Trimming took 0 bases from V and 0 from J; bases not matched to a gene: 10. This CDR3 spans 19 amino acids. In DNA, the CDR3 is TGTGCCAGCAGTGAAGCTGCGGGTTGGGACTATGCGAACACCGGGGAGCTGTTTTTT. Encoded protein: CASSEAAGWDYANTGELFF.

The V call is TRBV7-3, the J call TRBJ2-1; 8 bases line up with TRBD2. Germline values: CDR1 SGHTA, CDR2 FQGTGA. This CDR3 is built from 14 residues. The J segment lost 5 bases and the V segment lost 5 bases, leaving 5 bases of the junction unmatched. For the CDR3, the DNA is TGTGCCAGCAGCCTAGCGGGCCCAAACAATGAGCAGTTCTTC. The encoded protein is CASSLAGPNNEQFF.

The V gene is TRBV11-2, the J gene TRBJ2-7; D ambiguous. Per the germline V gene, CDR1 is SGHAT and CDR2 is FQNNGV. Trimming took 2 bases from V and 6 from J, leaving 8 bases between them. This CDR3 spans 12 amino acids. The CDR3 nucleotides are TGTGCCAGCAGCTTACCCTTCGGCGAGCAGTACTTC. Translating it yields CASSLPFGEQYF.

The V and J genes are TRBV6-5 and TRBJ1-2; D is perhaps TRBD1 (6 bases). The CDR3 contains 14 residues. With 4 bases removed from V and 8 bases from J, the gap between germline ends came to 17 bases. Germline CDR1 MNHEY, CDR2 SVGAGI. The CDR3 DNA reads as TGTGCCAGCAGTTCCCAGGGTGGGGGCGGGGGCTACACCTTC. Translating gives CASSSQGGGGGYTF.

V usage is TRBV2 and J usage is TRBJ1-2; 7 nucleotides align to TRBD1. This CDR3 spans 12 amino acids. Germline CDR1 reads SNHLY; CDR2 reads FYNNEI. The V gene end was trimmed by 6 bases and the J gene end by 5 bases; junction bases not matched to a gene: 3. CDR3 nucleotides: TGTGCCAGCAGAGGCAGGGGGTATGGCTACACCTTC. Amino acids: CASRGRGYGYTF.

The V gene is TRBV14, the J gene TRBJ1-4, with a tentative D call TRBD1 (6 bases). V dropped 4 bases and J dropped 0 bases, with 12 bases sitting between them. This CDR3 contains 16 residues. Germline CDR1 reads SGHDN; CDR2 reads FVKESK. The CDR3 spells CASSPTGRATNEKLFF. CDR3 sequence (DNA): TGTGCCAGCAGCCCCACAGGGAGGGCAACTAATGAAAAACTGTTTTTT.

V and J are TRBV7-2 and TRBJ1-2; 7 bases map to TRBD1. The ends lost 1 base at V and 0 bases at J; junction bases unmatched: 5. There are 16 residues in the CDR3. From germline, CDR1 is SGHTA and CDR2 FQGNSA. CDR3 in DNA: TGTGCCAGCAGCTTAGTAGGGGGCGCAACTAACTATGGCTACACCTTC. Residues: CASSLVGGATNYGYTF.

The chain joins TRBV29-1 to TRBJ2-2, with TRBD1 matching 7 bases. With V trimmed by 3 bases and J by 1 base, 11 bases remained unmatched. CDR1 is SQVTM and CDR2 is ANQGSEA in the germline V gene. This CDR3 contains 17 residues. DNA of the CDR3: TGCAGCGTTGATGTCCGGGACAGTAAAATGAACACCGGGGAGCTGTTTTTT. Translating it yields CSVDVRDSKMNTGELFF.

V and J are TRBV19 and TRBJ2-5; possibly TRBD2 for D (5 bases). Trimming removed 3 bases from V and 7 bases from J, with 12 bases in between. The CDR3 covers 13 residues. Germline V gene data show CDR1 as LNHDA and CDR2 as SQIVND (reference sequence). The CDR3 DNA reads TGTGCCAGTAGTATTGGAGGATTAGGGACCCAGTACTTC. Translated: CASSIGGLGTQYF.

This chain connects TRBV9 to TRBJ2-1; 9 nucleotides line up with TRBD1. CDR3 size: 17 residues. V lost 3 bases to trimming and J lost 9 bases; unmatched junction nucleotides: 16. The germline V gene encodes CDR1 SGDLS and CDR2 YYNGEE. CDR3 in amino acids: CASSAAGTGSSAGEQFF. The CDR3 bases are TGTGCCAGCAGCGCAGCCGGGACAGGGTCTTCGGCTGGTGAGCAGTTCTTC.

This chain links TRBV7-9 with TRBJ2-5, with a weak D call TRBD1 (6 bases). The CDR3 spans 16 residues. Trimming removed 5 bases at V and 2 bases at J, with 18 bases between. Germline V gene lookup returns CDR1 SEHNR and CDR2 FQNEAQ (reference sequence). The CDR3 loop reads CASSLGFRDTQETQYF. The DNA of the CDR3 is TGTGCCAGCAGCCTAGGCTTTCGGGACACACAAGAGACCCAGTACTTC.

This chain joins TRBV5-1 and TRBJ2-7; weak D call: TRBD2 (5 bases). Germline CDR1 is SGHRS and CDR2 is YFSETQ. This CDR3 is 14 amino acids long. V was clipped by 0 bases and J by 4 bases, with 11 bases between them. Written as DNA, the CDR3 is TGCGCCAGCAGCTTGGCCGAGGGTTGGTACGAGCAGTACTTC. Translation: CASSLAEGWYEQYF.

The table lists this clone with a few counts. The chain is built from TRBV10-3 and TRBJ2-5, with 8 bases that match TRBD1. The germline V gene encodes CDR1 ENHRY and CDR2 SYGVKD. V gave up 4 bases and J gave up 5 bases; unmatched junction bases: 9. This CDR3 spans 15 amino acids. Here the CDR3 reads CAISAHDRGEETQYF. For the CDR3, the DNA is TGTGCCATCAGTGCCCACGACAGGGGCGAGGAGACCCAGTACTTC.

This chain joins TRBV6-4 and TRBJ2-3, with D perhaps matching TRBD1 (5 bases). Germline CDR1 MRHNA, CDR2 SNTAGT. The CDR3 extends over 14 amino acids. V was clipped by 3 bases and J by 3 bases, with 10 bases between them. The CDR3 nucleotides read TGTGCCAGCAGTGAAGCAGGGTTGACAGATACGCAGTATTTT. Amino acid sequence: CASSEAGLTDTQYF.

This rearrangement joins TRBV28 to TRBJ2-7; D is perhaps TRBD1 (6 bases). Germline-derived CDR1 and CDR2 are MDHEN and SYDVKM. There are 15 residues in the CDR3. Between the trimmed V and J ends, which lost 5 bases and 2 bases, there was a span of 16 bases. The CDR3 loop is CASSPPPGQTYEQYF. The CDR3 DNA follows: TGTGCCAGCAGTCCGCCCCCGGGACAAACCTACGAGCAGTACTTC.